This T cell receptor (beta chain) was retrieved from a study of CD8+ T cells in alopecia areata. Study-wide background: Tofacitinib ran 6 to 18 months, followed by 6 months off drug.

PBMC-derived CD4+ and CD8+ T cells were sorted. cDNA reverse transcribed from extracted RNA served as the sequencing template. The method was immunoSEQ multiplex PCR; TCRdb's version includes in-frame clones alone and lacks a portion of them. The sample consists of about 140,000 clones, approximately 51% of them appearing once. Trimming at V came to 4 bases and at J to 7 bases, leaving 6 bases not matched to a gene. The germline V gene encodes CDR1 SGDLS and CDR2 YYNGEE. The CDR3 loop spans 14 amino acids. This clonotype originated in a human donor with alopecia areata. The J gene is TRBJ2-1, the V gene TRBV9, with TRBD1 identical over 9 bases. The source material was CD4+ T cells sorted from blood, sampled at week 0. CDR3 DNA sequence: TGTGCCAGCAGCCGGGACAGGGTCCAGAATGAGCAGTTCTTC. Translation: CASSRDRVQNEQFF.